These 2 T cell receptor beta chains originate from one sample sequenced in a study of Ad26.COV2.S vaccination and SARS-CoV-2 variants (dated by TCRdb to 2020 to 2023). The treatment or condition label corresponds to: over 15 received Ad26.COV2.S at low or high dose, single or two shots; a few received placebo; per-sample allocation not given. For vaccine and placebo recipients, the sequenced repertoires came from samples collected on day 63 after the first injection. Preparation of the library involved the immunoSEQ multiplex PCR assay. The table was pulled from immuneACCESS by TCRdb, which kept in-frame rearrangements only. Such tables lose some clones; where checked, under half of the loss comes from unresolved V genes, and the rest has no known cause. The sample includes 500,000 or so clones, with around 85% observed a single time. In total, the top ten clones hold about 13% of the sample. This specimen consisted of peripheral blood, obtained in a trial of Ad26.COV2.S vaccine versus placebo. These receptors were collected from a person between 18 and 65 years old who received the Ad26.COV2.S COVID-19 vaccine or a placebo.

The chain has TRBV27 and TRBJ2-2; TRBD2 is a possible D gene (5 bases). Germline V CDR1 and CDR2: MNHEY, SMNVEV (reference sequence). V lost 5 bases to trimming and J lost 0 bases, with 16 bases between them. CDR3 length equals 17 residues. The CDR3 nucleotides read TGTGCCAGCAGTCTCACCTGGAGGAGCACGAACACCGGGGAGCTGTTTTTT. This codes for CASSLTWRSTNTGELFF.

The V and J genes are TRBV5-6 and TRBJ1-5; D remains unclear. The CDR3 consists of 13 residues. V was shortened by 4 bases and J by 5 bases, with 10 bases between the two germline ends. Germline lookup yields CDR1 SGHDT and CDR2 YYEEEE. The CDR3 loop is CASSQSPHQPQHF. CDR3 DNA sequence: TGTGCCAGCAGCCAAAGTCCACATCAGCCCCAGCATTTT.